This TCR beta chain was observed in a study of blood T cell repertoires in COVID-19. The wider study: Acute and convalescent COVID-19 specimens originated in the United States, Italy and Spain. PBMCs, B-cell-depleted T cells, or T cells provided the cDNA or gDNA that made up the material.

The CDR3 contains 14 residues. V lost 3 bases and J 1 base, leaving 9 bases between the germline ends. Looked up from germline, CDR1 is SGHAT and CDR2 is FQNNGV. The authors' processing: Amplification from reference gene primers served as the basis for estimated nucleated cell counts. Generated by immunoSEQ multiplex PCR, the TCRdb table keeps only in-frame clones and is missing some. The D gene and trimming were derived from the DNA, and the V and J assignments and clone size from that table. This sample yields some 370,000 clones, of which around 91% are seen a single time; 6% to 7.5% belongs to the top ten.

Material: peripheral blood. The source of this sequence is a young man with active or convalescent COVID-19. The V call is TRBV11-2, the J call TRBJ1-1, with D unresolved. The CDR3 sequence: CASSFGEKNTEAFF. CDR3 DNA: TGTGCCAGCAGCTTCGGGGAGAAGAACACTGAAGCTTTCTTT.